A single sample gave rise to the 6 T cell receptor beta chains below, sequenced in a study of blood T cells in healthy people across ages. A sample-barcoded 5' primer and a J-beta primer mix were used in a second PCR of about 7 to 12 cycles. TCRdb reprocessed the 5' RACE reads via MiXCR and lists one record per CDR3 protein. This repertoire shows about 940,000 distinct CDR3 sequences, approximately 49% found once; its top ten account for roughly 13%. Input material: blood. These receptors were collected from a man aged 30-40 years in good health.

Regarding this clonotype: A much more abundant neighbour one base away suggests this may be a read error. The chain joins TRBV5-6 to TRBJ2-1; D possibly corresponds to TRBD2 (5 bases). V lost 7 bases to trimming and J lost 4 bases, with 18 bases between them. Germline V gives CDR1 SGHDT, CDR2 YYEEEE. The CDR3 totals 15 residues. CDR3 DNA sequence: TGTGCCAGCGGCTCAAGAGGGCTAGTTTACAATGAGCAGTTCTTC. Protein: CASGSRGLVYNEQFF.

The J gene is TRBJ1-2, the V gene TRBV29-1; no clear D gene. The CDR3 loop spans 10 amino acids. Per the germline V gene, CDR1 is SQVTM and CDR2 is ANQGSEA. V was shortened by 4 bases and J by 7 bases, with 7 bases between the two germline ends. CDR3: CSVVGTGYTF. The CDR3 DNA sequence: TGCAGCGTTGTAGGAACTGGCTACACCTTC.

Worth noting for this clonotype: This may arise from a read error, as a much more abundant clone is one base away. This sequence joins TRBV7-2 and TRBJ2-5; D ambiguous. The length of the CDR3 is 14 residues. V was pared by 5 bases and J by 3 bases, with 13 bases between. The germline V gene has CDR1 SGHTA and CDR2 FQGNSA. CDR3 sequence reads: CASSRGVSEETQYF. The CDR3 nucleotides are TGTGCCAGCAGCCGTGGGGTCTCGGAAGAGACCCAGTACTTC.

Note on this clonotype: This may arise from a read error, as a much more abundant clone is one base away. V gene TRBV7-9 combines with J gene TRBJ2-1; 8 bases are a match to TRBD2. The CDR3 sequence is 20 residues long. Germline V gene sequence: CDR1 SEHNR, CDR2 FQNEAQ (reference sequence). For the CDR3, the DNA is TGTACCAGCAGCTCAAGGGGGGGTTTGAGCGGGGGAAGCTCCTACAATGAGCAGTTCTTC. It is translated as CTSSSRGGLSGGSSYNEQFF.

The rearrangement links TRBV3-1 to TRBJ2-7; TRBD1 or TRBD2 may be the D gene (5 bases each). Trimming left V 3 bases short and J 1 base short, with 13 bases between. Germline CDR1 and CDR2: LGHDT and YNNKEL (reference sequence). CDR3 length: 15 residues. The CDR3 nucleotides are TGTGCCAGCAGCCACGGGACCACCAGGTCCTACGAGCAGTACTTC. As protein: CASSHGTTRSYEQYF.

V gene TRBV7-9 combines with J gene TRBJ1-1; D gene unclear. The ends were cut back, 7 bases at V and 2 bases at J, with 8 bases in the middle. The CDR3 runs to 12 residues. Germline V gene data show CDR1 as SEHNR and CDR2 as FQNEAQ (reference sequence). CDR3 sequence reads: CASNFRNTEAFF. CDR3 DNA: TGTGCCAGCAACTTCCGCAACACTGAAGCTTTCTTT.